These 10 T cell receptor beta chains came from one sample sequenced in a study of OX40 agonist ivuxolimab in advanced cancers. Repertoires were generated with immunoSEQ multiplex PCR, while TCRdb's copy carries only in-frame clones and drops some. The sample includes around 56,000 clones, 86% of them seen just once. This specimen was CD4+ or CD8+ T cells sorted from blood, taken in a trial of the OX40 agonist ivuxolimab. These receptors all come from an adult with an advanced solid tumor such as melanoma, head and neck, liver or kidney cancer.

The gene calls are TRBV5-3 and TRBJ2-7; 9 bases match TRBD2. TRBV5-3 is recorded as an ORF, its role being uncertain. This CDR3 region has 14 residues. V lost 1 base and J lost 6; bases outside the gene matches: 5. Written as DNA, the CDR3 is TGTGCCAGAAGCTTGCGGACTAGCGCATGCGAGCAGTACTTC. This sequence encodes CARSLRTSACEQYF.

The rearrangement uses TRBV9 and TRBJ1-3; perhaps TRBD1 as D (6 bases). The CDR3 totals 16 residues. Per the germline V gene, CDR1 is SGDLS and CDR2 is YYNGEE. Trimming pared 4 bases from V and 1 base from J, leaving 15 bases between. The CDR3 sequence: CASSPHSGASGNTIYF. In nucleotides, the CDR3 is TGTGCCAGCAGCCCCCACTCAGGGGCTTCTGGAAACACCATATATTTT.

This sequence joins TRBV7-9 and TRBJ2-5, with D tentatively TRBD1 or TRBD2 (5 bases each). Trimming stripped 0 bases from V and 2 bases from J, with 13 bases between. Looked up from germline, CDR1 is SEHNR and CDR2 is FQNEAQ (reference sequence). CDR3 size: 16 residues. DNA for the CDR3: TGTGCCAGCAGCTTAGCGCTATGGGGGTTGCAAGAGACCCAGTACTTC. It codes for CASSLALWGLQETQYF.

On this clone itself: The same CDR3 is also encoded by other DNA sequences in this sample. This rearrangement joins TRBV11-2 to TRBJ2-7, with TRBD1 as a possible D gene (5 bases). Germline loops: CDR1 SGHAT, CDR2 FQNNGV. The V end was cut by 10 bases, the J end by 4 bases, with 11 bases between. The CDR3 sequence is 11 residues long. The CDR3 DNA follows: TGTGCCACTGCACAGGATTACGAGCAGTACTTC. Its protein is CATAQDYEQYF.

The V call is TRBV28, the J call TRBJ2-3, with TRBD2 identical over 7 bases. Germline CDR1 is MDHEN and CDR2 is SYDVKM. CDR3 length: 16 amino acids. The junction had 9 bases not matched to a gene; V was cut back by 5 bases and J by 1 base. The chain's CDR3 is CASSNLRELGTDTQYF. The CDR3 DNA reads TGTGCCAGCAGTAATCTGCGGGAGTTGGGCACAGATACGCAGTATTTT.

The chain couples TRBV6-1 to TRBJ1-4; 7 bases match TRBD1. The length of the CDR3 is 15 residues. In germline, CDR1 is MNHNS, CDR2 SASEGT. V was clipped by 6 bases and J by 8 bases; unmatched bases: 12. CDR3 DNA sequence: TGTGCCAGCAGGACTGGACCCAGGGGGGAGGAAAAACTGTTTTTT. Its translation: CASRTGPRGEEKLFF.

V usage is TRBV10-1 and J usage is TRBJ2-7; D possibly corresponds to TRBD2 (6 bases). Per germline, CDR1 WNHNN and CDR2 SYGVQD (reference sequence). The ends were cut back, 9 bases at V and 6 bases at J, with 21 bases in the middle. This CDR3 has 14 residues. In DNA, the CDR3 is TGCGCCAGTTCCCCCGCGGGGTCTCCGGGCGAGCAGTACTTC. Translation gives CASSPAGSPGEQYF.

This clone appeared once. The chain is built from TRBV28 and TRBJ2-5; the D gene is possibly TRBD2 (6 bases). The germline V gene encodes CDR1 MDHEN and CDR2 SYDVKM. V was pared by 6 bases and J by 3 bases, with 11 bases between. The CDR3 loop spans 13 amino acids. The CDR3 loop reads CASSGSREETQYF. Here the CDR3 DNA reads TGTGCCAGCAGCGGGAGTCGAGAAGAGACCCAGTACTTC.

The gene calls are TRBV7-2 and TRBJ1-3; D remains unclear. V was cut by 1 base and J by 7 bases, with 11 bases left in between. CDR1 is SGHTA and CDR2 is FQGNSA in the germline V gene. The CDR3 runs to 14 residues. In nucleotides, the CDR3 is TGTGCCAGCAGCTTAGGCCTGGGGTGGAACACCATATATTTT. Translated: CASSLGLGWNTIYF. Looking up the rest from reference TRBV7-2 and TRBJ1-3 gives the full variable domain: GAGVSQSPSNKVTEKGKDVELRCDPISGHTALYWYRQSLGQGLEFLIYFQGNSAPDKSGLPSDRFSAERTGGSVSTLTIQRTQQEDSAVYLCASSLGLGWNTIYFGEGSWLTVV.

The rearrangement joins TRBV9 to TRBJ1-1; perhaps TRBD1 as D (6 bases). V lost 3 bases and J 2 bases, leaving 11 bases between the germline ends. Germline V gene lookup returns CDR1 SGDLS and CDR2 YYNGEE. The CDR3 length is 14 residues. CDR3 loop: CASSGGTPNTEAFF. CDR3 bases: TGTGCCAGCAGCGGAGGGACACCCAACACTGAAGCTTTCTTT.